This T cell receptor (beta chain) was captured in a study of blood T cell repertoires in COVID-19 (dated by TCRdb to 2020 to 2021). Describing the broader study: Samples covering the acute and convalescent phases of COVID-19 were provided by collaborators in the United States, Italy and Spain. The repertoires were released in a freely available public database intended as a resource for research on the immune response to SARS-CoV-2. Samples came from the ongoing ImmuneRACE study (first 160 participants) plus 1,254 subjects from 6 global collaborators. Subjects who had been exposed to COVID-19, were actively infected with it, or had recovered from it provided the deeply sampled blood TCRbeta repertoires that made up the dataset. Where available, HLA class I and class II types were taken from metadata supplied by the sample provider and were not determined by assay-based typing. A de-identified subject ID, COVID-19 status, age in years and sex were almost always included in the sample metadata. The prospective study material was composed of cDNA or gDNA derived from T cells, B-cell-depleted T cells, or PBMCs. Findings and caveats that apply to the study as a whole: Clinical and demographic metadata were provided uncurated, with the amount varying by source and participant.

At one collaborating source in Seattle, patients were enrolled during active infection and were followed longitudinally through the course of disease. Collaborating institutions collected whole blood in K2EDTA tubes following their own protocols. For TCRbeta analysis, collaborator samples were shipped as frozen whole blood, as isolated PBMCs, or as DNA extracted from either sample type. The CDR3 numbers 13 residues from cysteine through phenylalanine. Here the CDR3 DNA is all that survives: 39 bases in frame from base 1. The germline V gene encodes CDR1 SGHTS and CDR2 YDEGEE. V sheds 1 base and J sheds 1 base, leaving 5 bases between their ends. Notes on this clone: The antigen it recognizes is unknown. No qualities accompany the bases; no much larger clone lies one base away.

The immunoSEQ Assay, a bias-controlled multiplex PCR, was used to amplify TCRbeta CDR3 regions from genomic DNA. Processing in the source paper ran as follows. Nucleated cell counts per sample were estimated from amplification of reference gene primers within the assay. To quantify the absolute abundance of each unique TCRbeta CDR3 rearrangement, sequence reads were collapsed and filtered. For each sample, productive Simpson clonality was calculated by taking the square root of Simpson's diversity index across productive rearrangements. TCRdb carries this immuneACCESS record with in-frame sequences only. Its versions omit some clonotypes, under half of them owing to an unresolved V gene in the studies checked, with the rest unexplained. D and trimming were read from the DNA, whereas the V and J calls and clone size are those reported in that table. For this sample there are about 200,000 clones; 85% to 90% appear just once. The ten top clones hold 15% to 20% of the sample.

What was sequenced was peripheral blood. The sequence was collected from a person aged 65 to 85 with COVID-19, enrolled during active disease. The chain joins TRBV5-8 to TRBJ1-1, with an unclear D gene assignment. The CDR3 is CASSLPGNTEAFF. Here is the DNA: TGTGCCAGCAGCTTGCCGGGGAACACTGAAGCTTTCTTT.